The sequence of this T cell receptor (beta chain) was determined in a study of OX40 agonist ivuxolimab in advanced cancers. Overall study context: Patients got intravenous ivuxolimab at 0.01 to 10 mg/kg every 2 weeks. A partial response was reached by three patients: one with hepatocellular carcinoma and two with cutaneous melanoma.

This CDR3 region has 13 residues. Germline lookup yields CDR1 SEHNR and CDR2 FQNEAQ (reference sequence). The V end lost 10 bases, the J end lost 7 bases, and 17 bases lay between the germline ends. Clones were sequenced by immunoSEQ multiplex PCR, and TCRdb holds only the in-frame ones, with some missing. Among tens of thousands of clones listed, roughly nine tenths were seen once. The sample consisted of CD4+ or CD8+ T cells sorted from blood, taken in a trial of the OX40 agonist ivuxolimab. This TCR derives from an adult with an advanced solid tumor such as melanoma, head and neck, liver or kidney cancer. The chain has TRBV7-9 and TRBJ1-3, with D uncertain. The CDR3 nucleotides are TGTGCCAACCGGCCCCCAACCGGCAACACCATATATTTT. It codes for CANRPPTGNTIYF.